The table lists the clone carrying this TCR beta chain with a few counts. Antigen unknown. Trimming stripped 5 bases from V and 5 bases from J, with 13 bases between. The CDR3 runs 13 residues. CDR1 is SQVTM, CDR2 ANQGSEA, per germline. These data come from a study of beta chain features in type 1 diabetes. General study findings and limits: Shorter TCRB CDR3s, moderately but significantly so, marked every one of the four CD4+ subsets in Type 1 diabetes patients.

Isolated RNA was reverse transcribed in full, so expressed TCRB transcripts were sequenced. TCRdb's copy holds only in-frame clones and misses some; the assay was immunoSEQ multiplex PCR. The top ten hold approximately 0.02% of the sample, which has about 700,000 clones, roughly 12% seen once. The J gene is TRBJ2-1, the V gene TRBV29-1; the D is unclear. The source of this sequence is a man aged 18 to 35 with type 1 diabetes. The material sequenced was naive CD4+ T cells from blood. CDR3 sequence: CSVRAISNNEQFF. CDR3 sequence (DNA): TGCAGCGTTCGGGCAATATCTAACAATGAGCAGTTCTTC.